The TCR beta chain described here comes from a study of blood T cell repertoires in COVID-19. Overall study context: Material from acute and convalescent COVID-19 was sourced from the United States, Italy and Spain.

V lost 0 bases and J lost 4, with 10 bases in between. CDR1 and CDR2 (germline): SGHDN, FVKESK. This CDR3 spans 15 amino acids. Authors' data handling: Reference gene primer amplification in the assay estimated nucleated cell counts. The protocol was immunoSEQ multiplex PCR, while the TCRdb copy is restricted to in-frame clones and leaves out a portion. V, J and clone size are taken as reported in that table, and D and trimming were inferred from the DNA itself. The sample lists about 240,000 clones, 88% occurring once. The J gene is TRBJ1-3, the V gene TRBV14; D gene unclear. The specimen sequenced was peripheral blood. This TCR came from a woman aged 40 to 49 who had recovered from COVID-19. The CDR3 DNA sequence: TGTGCCAGCAGCCAAGACCCCGGCAGGGGAAACACCATATATTTT. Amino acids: CASSQDPGRGNTIYF.